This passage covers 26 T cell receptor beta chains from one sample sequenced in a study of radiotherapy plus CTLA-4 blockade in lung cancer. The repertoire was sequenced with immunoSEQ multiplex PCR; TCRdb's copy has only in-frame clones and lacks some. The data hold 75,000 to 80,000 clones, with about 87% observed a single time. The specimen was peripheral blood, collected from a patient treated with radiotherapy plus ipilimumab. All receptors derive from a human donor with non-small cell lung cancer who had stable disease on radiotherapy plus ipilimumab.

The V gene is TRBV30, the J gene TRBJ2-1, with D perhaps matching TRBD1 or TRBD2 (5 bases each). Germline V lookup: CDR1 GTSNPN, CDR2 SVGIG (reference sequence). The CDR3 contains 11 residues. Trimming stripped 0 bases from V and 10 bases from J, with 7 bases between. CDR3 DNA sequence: TGTGCCTGGAGTGTGGGGGTCGAGCAGTTCTTC. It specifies CAWSVGVEQFF.

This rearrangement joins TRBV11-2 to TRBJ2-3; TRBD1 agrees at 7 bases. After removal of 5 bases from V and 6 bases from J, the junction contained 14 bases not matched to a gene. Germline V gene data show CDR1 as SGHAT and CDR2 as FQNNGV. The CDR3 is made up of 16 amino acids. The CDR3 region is CASSANRGPPTDTQYF. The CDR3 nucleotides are TGTGCCAGCAGCGCAAACAGGGGACCCCCGACCGATACGCAGTATTTT.

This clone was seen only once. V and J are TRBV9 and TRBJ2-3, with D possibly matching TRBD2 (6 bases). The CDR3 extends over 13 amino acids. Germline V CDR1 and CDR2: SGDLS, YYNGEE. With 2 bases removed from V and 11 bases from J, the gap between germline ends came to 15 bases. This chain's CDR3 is CASSVSEGGVQYF. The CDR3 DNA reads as TGTGCCAGCAGCGTCTCGGAGGGTGGGGTGCAGTATTTT.

The CDR3 loop is CASSVAHRGHTGELFF. As DNA, the CDR3 is TGTGCCAGCAGCGTAGCTCACAGGGGGCATACCGGGGAGCTGTTTTTT. V gene TRBV9 combines with J gene TRBJ2-2; 9 nucleotides match TRBD1. The CDR3 contains 16 residues. Germline values: CDR1 SGDLS, CDR2 YYNGEE. Germline trimming cut 0 bases from V and 5 bases from J; bases unmatched to any gene: 5.

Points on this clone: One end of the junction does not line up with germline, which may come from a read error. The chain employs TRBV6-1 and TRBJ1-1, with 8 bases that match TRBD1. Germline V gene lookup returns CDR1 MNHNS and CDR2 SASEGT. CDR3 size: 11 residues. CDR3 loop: CASSENRGEIF. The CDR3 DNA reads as TGTGCCAGCAGTGAGAACAGGGGGGAAATCTTT.

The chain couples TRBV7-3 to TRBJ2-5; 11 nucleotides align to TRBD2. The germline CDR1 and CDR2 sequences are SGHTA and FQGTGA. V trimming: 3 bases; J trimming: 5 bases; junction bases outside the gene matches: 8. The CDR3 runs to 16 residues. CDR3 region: CASSLSSGRAGETQYF. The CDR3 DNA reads TGTGCCAGCAGCTTGAGTAGCGGGAGGGCCGGGGAGACCCAGTACTTC.

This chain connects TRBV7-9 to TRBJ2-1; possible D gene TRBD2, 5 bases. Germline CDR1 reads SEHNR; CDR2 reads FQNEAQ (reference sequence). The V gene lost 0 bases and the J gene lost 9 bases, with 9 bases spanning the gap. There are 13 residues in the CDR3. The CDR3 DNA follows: TGTGCCAGCAGCTTAGCGGGAGCCCCTGAGCAGTTCTTC. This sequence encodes CASSLAGAPEQFF.

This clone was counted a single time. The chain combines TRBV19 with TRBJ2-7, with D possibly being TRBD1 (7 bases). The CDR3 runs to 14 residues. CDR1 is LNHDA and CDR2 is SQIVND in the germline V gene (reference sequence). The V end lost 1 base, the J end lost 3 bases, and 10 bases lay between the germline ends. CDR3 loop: CASSIGRGRYEQYF. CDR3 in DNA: TGTGCCAGTAGTATAGGGAGGGGGCGCTACGAGCAGTACTTC. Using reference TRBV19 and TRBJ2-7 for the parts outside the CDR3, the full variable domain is DGGITQSPKYLFRKEGQNVTLSCEQNLNHDAMYWYRQDPGQGLRLIYYSQIVNDFQKGDIAEGYSVSREKKESFPLTVTSAQKNPTAFYLCASSIGRGRYEQYFGPGTRLTVT.

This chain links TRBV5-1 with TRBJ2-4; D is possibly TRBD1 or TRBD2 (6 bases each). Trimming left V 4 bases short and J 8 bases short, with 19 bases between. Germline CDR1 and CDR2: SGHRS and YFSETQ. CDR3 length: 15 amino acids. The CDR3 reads CASSPLRGPLDIQYF. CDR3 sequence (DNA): TGCGCCAGCAGCCCCCTCCGGGGGCCCCTAGACATTCAGTACTTC.

The CDR3 DNA follows: TGTGCCAGCAGCCAAAGGACTAGCGCCTACAATGAGCAGTTCTTC. It is translated as CASSQRTSAYNEQFF. The chain is built from TRBV14 and TRBJ2-1; TRBD2 agrees at 9 bases. Germline values: CDR1 SGHDN, CDR2 FVKESK. The CDR3 loop spans 15 amino acids. Unmatched junction bases numbered 1, after V lost 2 bases and J lost 2 bases.

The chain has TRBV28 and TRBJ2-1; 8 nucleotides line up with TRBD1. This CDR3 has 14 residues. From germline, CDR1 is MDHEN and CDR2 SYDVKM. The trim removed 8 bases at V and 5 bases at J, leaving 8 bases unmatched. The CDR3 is CASLLDRVNNEQFF. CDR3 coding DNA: TGTGCCAGCTTACTGGACAGGGTAAACAATGAGCAGTTCTTC.

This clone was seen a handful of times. This CDR3 is CASSYSDRTTDTQYF. The CDR3 DNA reads as TGTGCCAGCAGTTACTCGGACAGGACCACAGATACGCAGTATTTT. The chain employs TRBV6-6 and TRBJ2-3; 7 positions agree with TRBD1. From germline, CDR1 is MNHNY and CDR2 SVGAGI (reference sequence). With V trimmed by 0 bases and J by 2 bases, 2 bases remained unmatched. The CDR3 runs to 15 residues.

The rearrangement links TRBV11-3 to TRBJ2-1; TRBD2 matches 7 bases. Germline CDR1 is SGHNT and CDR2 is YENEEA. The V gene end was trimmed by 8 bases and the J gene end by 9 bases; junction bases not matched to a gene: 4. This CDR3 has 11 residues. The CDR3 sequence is CASAGDTEQFF. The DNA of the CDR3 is TGTGCCAGCGCGGGGGATACTGAGCAGTTCTTC. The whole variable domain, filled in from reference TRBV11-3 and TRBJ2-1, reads EAGVVQSPRYKIIEKKQPVAFWCNPISGHNTLYWYLQNLGQGPELLIRYENEEAVDDSQLPKDRFSAERLKGVDSTLKIQPAELGDSAVYLCASAGDTEQFFGPGTRLTVL.

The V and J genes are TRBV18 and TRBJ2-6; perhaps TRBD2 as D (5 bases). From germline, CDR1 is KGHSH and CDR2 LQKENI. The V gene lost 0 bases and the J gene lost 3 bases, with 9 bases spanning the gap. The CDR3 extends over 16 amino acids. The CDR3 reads CASSPPAGRGANVLTF. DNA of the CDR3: TGTGCCAGCTCACCACCGGCGGGCCGTGGGGCCAACGTCCTGACTTTC.

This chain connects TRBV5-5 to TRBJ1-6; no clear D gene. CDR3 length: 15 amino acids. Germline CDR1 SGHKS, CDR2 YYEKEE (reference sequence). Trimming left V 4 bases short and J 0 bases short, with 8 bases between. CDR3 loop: CASSPSSSYNSPLHF. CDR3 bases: TGTGCCAGCAGCCCCTCAAGCTCCTATAATTCACCCCTCCACTTT.

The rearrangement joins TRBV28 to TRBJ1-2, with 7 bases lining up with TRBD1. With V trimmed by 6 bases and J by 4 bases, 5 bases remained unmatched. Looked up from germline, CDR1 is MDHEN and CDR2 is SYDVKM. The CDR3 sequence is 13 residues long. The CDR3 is CASRDRDSYGYTF. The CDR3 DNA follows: TGTGCCAGCAGGGACCGGGACAGCTATGGCTACACCTTC.

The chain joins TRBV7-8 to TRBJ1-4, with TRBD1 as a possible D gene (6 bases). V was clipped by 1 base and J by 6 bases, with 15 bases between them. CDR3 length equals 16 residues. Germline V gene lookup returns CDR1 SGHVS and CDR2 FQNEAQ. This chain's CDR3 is CASSLGGRGFDEKLFF. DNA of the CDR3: TGTGCCAGCAGCTTAGGTGGCAGGGGTTTTGATGAAAAACTGTTTTTT.

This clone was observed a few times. The CDR3, as DNA: TGTGCCAGCAGCTCCTCGGTCCCAGGATCCTACGAGCAGTACTTC. Protein: CASSSSVPGSYEQYF. The chain recombines TRBV7-9 with TRBJ2-7; no definite D call. The germline V gene encodes CDR1 SEHNR and CDR2 FQNEAQ (reference sequence). The CDR3 is made up of 15 amino acids. V gave up 4 bases and J gave up 1 base, with 14 bases separating them.

The CDR3 DNA sequence: TGCGCCAGCAGCCAAGAGGCAGGGGGCTCCTACAATGAGCAGTTCTTC. Amino acids: CASSQEAGGSYNEQFF. The chain uses TRBV4-1 and TRBJ2-1; 7 nucleotides match TRBD1. V was clipped by 0 bases and J by 0 bases; unmatched bases: 2. From germline, CDR1 is MGHRA and CDR2 YSYEKL. The CDR3 is 16 residues long.

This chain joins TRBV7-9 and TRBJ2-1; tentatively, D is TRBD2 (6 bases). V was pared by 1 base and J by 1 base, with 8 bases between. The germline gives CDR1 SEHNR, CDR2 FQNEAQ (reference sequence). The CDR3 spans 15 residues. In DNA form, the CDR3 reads TGTGCCAGCAGCTTAGTACGGGAGTCCTACAATGAGCAGTTCTTC. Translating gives CASSLVRESYNEQFF. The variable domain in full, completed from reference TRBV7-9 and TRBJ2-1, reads DTGVSQNPRHKITKRGQNVTFRCDPISEHNRLYWYRQTLGQGPEFLTYFQNEAQLEKSRLLSDRFSAERPKGSFSTLEIQRTEQGDSAMYLCASSLVRESYNEQFFGPGTRLTVL.

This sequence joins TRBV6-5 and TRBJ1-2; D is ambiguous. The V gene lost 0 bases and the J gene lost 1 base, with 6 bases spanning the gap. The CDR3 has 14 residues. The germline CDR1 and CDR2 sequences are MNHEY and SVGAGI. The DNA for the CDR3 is TGTGCCAGCAGTTACTCCGGCAGTAACTATGGCTACACCTTC. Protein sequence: CASSYSGSNYGYTF.

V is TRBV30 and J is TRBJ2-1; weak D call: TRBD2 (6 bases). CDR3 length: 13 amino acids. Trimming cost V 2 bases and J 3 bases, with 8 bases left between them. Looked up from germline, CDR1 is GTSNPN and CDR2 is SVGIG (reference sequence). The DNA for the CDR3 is TGTGCCTGGAGTACGGGACTCTACAATGAGCAGTTCTTC. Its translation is CAWSTGLYNEQFF. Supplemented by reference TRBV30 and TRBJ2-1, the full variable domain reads SQTIHQWPATLVQPVGSPLSLECTVEGTSNPNLYWYRQAAGRGLQLLFYSVGIGQISSEVPQNLSASRPQDRQFILSSKKLLLSDSGFYLCAWSTGLYNEQFFGPGTRLTVL.

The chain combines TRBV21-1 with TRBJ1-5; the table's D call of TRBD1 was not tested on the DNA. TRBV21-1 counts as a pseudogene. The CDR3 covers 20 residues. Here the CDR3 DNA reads TGTGCCAGCAGCAAAAAACAAGGGGGCAAGGGGCGGAAAATTAATCAGCCCCAGCATTTT. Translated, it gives CASSKKQGGKGRKINQPQHF.

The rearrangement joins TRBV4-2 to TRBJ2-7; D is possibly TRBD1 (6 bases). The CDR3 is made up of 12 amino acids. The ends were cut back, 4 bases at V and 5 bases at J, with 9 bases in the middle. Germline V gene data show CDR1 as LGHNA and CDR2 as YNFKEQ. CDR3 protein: CASSLRDNEQYF. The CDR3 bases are TGTGCCAGCAGCCTCAGGGACAACGAGCAGTACTTC.

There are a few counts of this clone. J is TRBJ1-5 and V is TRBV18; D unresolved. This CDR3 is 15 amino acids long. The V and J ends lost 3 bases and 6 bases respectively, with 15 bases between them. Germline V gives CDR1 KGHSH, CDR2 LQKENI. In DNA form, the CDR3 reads TGTGCCAGCTCACCCTTGGCCGGGCAAGGTCAGCCCCAGCATTTT. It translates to CASSPLAGQGQPQHF.

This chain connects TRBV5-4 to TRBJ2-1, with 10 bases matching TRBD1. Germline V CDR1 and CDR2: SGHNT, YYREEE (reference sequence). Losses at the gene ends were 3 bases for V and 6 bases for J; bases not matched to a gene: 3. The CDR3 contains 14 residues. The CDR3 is CASSSGTGVNEQFF. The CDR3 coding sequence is TGTGCCAGCAGCTCGGGGACAGGGGTCAATGAGCAGTTCTTC. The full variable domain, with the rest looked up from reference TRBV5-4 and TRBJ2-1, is ETGVTQSPTHLIKTRGQQVTLRCSSQSGHNTVSWYQQALGQGPQFIFQYYREEENGRGNFPPRFSGLQFPNYSSELNVNALELDDSALYLCASSSGTGVNEQFFGPGTRLTVL.